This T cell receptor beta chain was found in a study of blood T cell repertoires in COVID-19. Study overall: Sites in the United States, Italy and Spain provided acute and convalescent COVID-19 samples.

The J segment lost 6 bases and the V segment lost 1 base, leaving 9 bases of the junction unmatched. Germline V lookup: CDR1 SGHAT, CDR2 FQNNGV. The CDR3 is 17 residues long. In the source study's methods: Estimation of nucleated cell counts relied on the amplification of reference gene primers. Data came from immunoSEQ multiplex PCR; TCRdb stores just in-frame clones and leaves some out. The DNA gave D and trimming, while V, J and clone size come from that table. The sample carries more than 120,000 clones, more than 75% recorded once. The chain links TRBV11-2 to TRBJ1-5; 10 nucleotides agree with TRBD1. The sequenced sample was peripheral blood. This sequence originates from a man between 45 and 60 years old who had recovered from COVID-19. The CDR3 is CASSLGAGQGRGQPQHF. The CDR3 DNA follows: TGTGCCAGCAGCTTAGGGGCGGGACAGGGGAGGGGTCAGCCCCAGCATTTT. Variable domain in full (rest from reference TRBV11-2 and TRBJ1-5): EAGVAQSPRYKIIEKRQSVAFWCNPISGHATLYWYQQILGQGPKLLIQFQNNGVVDDSQLPKDRFSAERLKGVDSTLKIQPAKLEDSAVYLCASSLGAGQGRGQPQHFGDGTRLSIL.